The entry below describes one TCR beta chain. Antigen unknown. Germline CDR1 is MDHEN and CDR2 is SYDVKM. There are 15 residues in the CDR3. V lost 5 bases to trimming and J lost 4 bases, with 15 bases between them. This entry comes from a study of cytomegalovirus exposure and HLA in healthy donors. At the level of the study: An earlier analysis found fewer than 140 million unique TCR beta sequences from about 190 million T cells. Study results and limitations: The listing of 150 or so TCR beta chains classed them as cytomegalovirus-associated. Several of the most significant clusters appeared linked to common viral pathogens, based on a later analysis.

It was with 60 Vbeta and 13 Jbeta primers that the PCR ran. Measured with immunoSEQ multiplex PCR; TCRdb has only the in-frame clones, and not every one. The repertoire includes 49,000 or so clones, 81% of them detected once, and approximately 2.3% sits in the top ten. This TCR derives from a boy aged 10-17 years in good health and CMV-seropositive. The sample taken for sequencing was PBMCs. This chain uses TRBV28 with TRBJ2-4, with D maybe TRBD1 (6 bases). DNA of the CDR3: TGTGCCAGCAGTCCTCATGGACAGAGTAAAAACATTCAGTACTTC. The encoded protein is CASSPHGQSKNIQYF.